This T cell receptor (beta chain) was profiled in a study of T cells in Graves' hyperthyroidism and ophthalmopathy. This clonotype came up once. The TCR beta CDR3 regions underwent amplification using RNA transcripts as the source. The HTBI primer set served for first-round RT-PCR of the TCR CDR3. MiXCR was run by TCRdb on the multiplex PCR reads, yielding one entry per CDR3 protein. The sample includes around 340,000 distinct CDR3 sequences, about 18% of them seen just once. The TCR sequence derives from a woman in her twenties or thirties with Graves' hyperthyroidism that later progressed to Graves' ophthalmopathy. The specimen was blood.

The CDR3 protein is CASSLPAGDREQFF. DNA of the CDR3: TGTGCCAGCAGCTTGCCAGCGGGAGATCGAGAGCAGTTCTTC. The chain employs TRBV7-3 and TRBJ2-1; 8 positions agree with TRBD2. CDR3 length: 14 amino acids. CDR1 and CDR2 (germline): SGHTA, FQGTGA. The V segment lost 3 bases and the J segment 10 bases; nucleotides outside the gene matches: 8.